The 27 T cell receptor beta chains reported below all come from one sample, sequenced in a study of T cell clonotyping in hematopoietic cell transplantation. Sequencing used immunoSEQ multiplex PCR; TCRdb keeps in-frame clones, though not all of them. The data show tens of thousands of clones, roughly 94% seen once. Sequenced sample: peripheral blood mononuclear cells. The receptors derive from a woman in her forties or fifties in good health. Some clones in this sample may be carry-over from other donors' samples.

The chain couples TRBV5-1 to TRBJ2-1, with 7 nucleotides matching TRBD2. V was pared by 0 bases and J by 3 bases, with 3 bases of the junction left unmatched. The CDR3 loop spans 15 amino acids. The germline V gene has CDR1 SGHRS and CDR2 YFSETQ. CDR3 in DNA: TGCGCCAGCAGCTTGGGGCTAGCGGACTACAATGAGCAGTTCTTC. Translated, it gives CASSLGLADYNEQFF. Together with reference TRBV5-1 and TRBJ2-1, the CDR3 gives the full variable domain: KAGVTQTPRYLIKTRGQQVTLSCSPISGHRSVSWYQQTPGQGLQFLFEYFSETQRNKGNFPGRFSGRQFSNSRSEMNVSTLELGDSALYLCASSLGLADYNEQFFGPGTRLTVL.

The V call is TRBV10-1, the J call TRBJ2-2, with 7 bases that match TRBD2. The V segment lost 3 bases and the J segment 0 bases; nucleotides outside the gene matches: 22. From germline, CDR1 is WNHNN and CDR2 SYGVQD (reference sequence). CDR3 length equals 22 residues. The CDR3 region has the DNA TGCGCCAGCAGTGAAATTCCGGGGAGGGCGTATCTCACCGACCCGAACACCGGGGAGCTGTTTTTT. It yields the protein CASSEIPGRAYLTDPNTGELFF.

The rearrangement joins TRBV5-1 to TRBJ2-7; D could derive from TRBD1 or TRBD2 (5 bases each). Germline assignment: CDR1 SGHRS and CDR2 YFSETQ. The CDR3 has 15 residues. Trimming removed 4 bases from V and 2 bases from J, with 16 bases in between. CDR3 in DNA: TGCGCCAGCAGCCCGGAGGTGGTGGGGCCCTACGAGCAGTACTTC. Translated: CASSPEVVGPYEQYF.

V gene TRBV19 combines with J gene TRBJ1-2; D is possibly TRBD1 (5 bases). Germline CDR1 and CDR2: LNHDA and SQIVND (reference sequence). V lost 5 bases, J lost 5 bases, and 9 bases lay in between. The CDR3 covers 12 residues. The CDR3 sequence is CASSRGFYGYTF. The CDR3 coding sequence is TGTGCCAGTAGTCGGGGGTTTTATGGCTACACCTTC.

This sequence joins TRBV2 and TRBJ1-4; D gene uncertain. V lost 8 bases to trimming and J lost 8 bases, with 18 bases between them. The CDR3 runs to 14 residues. Germline V lookup: CDR1 SNHLY, CDR2 FYNNEI. The CDR3 nucleotides are TGTGCCAGCTCATCACCGGCCGTTAGGGAAAAACTGTTTTTT. Translated, it gives CASSSPAVREKLFF.

The V and J genes are TRBV30 and TRBJ1-2; D remains ambiguous. This CDR3 spans 12 amino acids. Germline loops: CDR1 GTSNPN, CDR2 SVGIG (reference sequence). V dropped 4 bases and J dropped 1 base, with 7 bases sitting between them. The CDR3 loop reads CAWTADNYGYTF. DNA of the CDR3: TGTGCCTGGACCGCCGATAACTATGGCTACACCTTC.

The chain has TRBV19 and TRBJ1-5; D call uncertain. Germline CDR1 LNHDA, CDR2 SQIVND (reference sequence). This CDR3 has 10 amino acids. The CDR3 is CASGFQPQHF. DNA for the CDR3: TGTGCAAGTGGTTTTCAGCCCCAGCATTTT.

This CDR3 is CASRSGGPYGYTF. As DNA, the CDR3 is TGTGCCAGCAGGTCAGGGGGGCCGTATGGCTACACCTTC. The chain is built from TRBV6-5 and TRBJ1-2; 7 positions match TRBD1. V gave up 6 bases and J gave up 5 bases; unmatched junction bases: 6. Per the germline V gene, CDR1 is MNHEY and CDR2 is SVGAGI. This CDR3 has 13 amino acids.

This sequence joins TRBV6-6 and TRBJ1-6; D may be TRBD1 (6 bases). Germline CDR1 is MNHNY and CDR2 is SVGAGI (reference sequence). The V end was cut by 2 bases, the J end by 7 bases, with 12 bases between. This CDR3 is built from 15 residues. The CDR3 DNA is TGTGCCAGCAGTTACGGAGGACAGAAAAATTCACCCCTCCACTTT. Its protein is CASSYGGQKNSPLHF.

The chain combines TRBV7-9 with TRBJ1-4; D gene uncertain. This CDR3 contains 14 residues. The ends were cut back, 7 bases at V and 0 bases at J, with 9 bases in the middle. Per germline, CDR1 SEHNR and CDR2 FQNEAQ (reference sequence). The CDR3 here is CASTTAATNEKLFF. For the CDR3, the DNA is TGTGCCAGCACTACCGCCGCAACTAATGAAAAACTGTTTTTT.

This clone has a single count. V gene TRBV5-4 combines with J gene TRBJ1-1, with 9 bases fitting TRBD1. The CDR3 is 15 residues long. J lost 1 base, V lost 4 bases, and 5 bases had no gene match. CDR1 and CDR2 from the germline V gene are SGHNT and YYREEE (reference sequence). CDR3 sequence (DNA): TGTGCCAGCAGCCGTACAGGGGGCCGGAACACTGAAGCTTTCTTT. Translated: CASSRTGGRNTEAFF. Full variable domain (outside the CDR3, taken from reference TRBV5-4 and TRBJ1-1): ETGVTQSPTHLIKTRGQQVTLRCSSQSGHNTVSWYQQALGQGPQFIFQYYREEENGRGNFPPRFSGLQFPNYSSELNVNALELDDSALYLCASSRTGGRNTEAFFGQGTRLTVV.

This clone showed up just once. The chain combines TRBV7-2 with TRBJ2-5, with TRBD2 identical over 7 bases. V lost 1 base and J lost 5; bases outside the gene matches: 4. Germline V lookup: CDR1 SGHTA, CDR2 FQGNSA. CDR3 length equals 14 residues. This CDR3 reads CASSLGGGLETQYF. In nucleotides, the CDR3 is TGTGCCAGCAGCTTAGGGGGAGGGCTGGAGACCCAGTACTTC.

This clone was detected only once. Other DNA variants within this sample encode the same CDR3. This chain uses TRBV5-1 with TRBJ2-2; D remains ambiguous. Trimming took off 1 base at V and 8 bases at J, with 3 bases between the two ends. The CDR3 length is 11 residues. Germline assignment: CDR1 SGHRS and CDR2 YFSETQ. This chain's CDR3 is CASSLSGELFF. The CDR3 nucleotides are TGCGCCAGCAGCTTGAGTGGGGAGCTGTTTTTT.

The rearrangement joins TRBV7-2 to TRBJ1-4; 7 positions match TRBD1. The CDR3 is 15 amino acids. CDR1 and CDR2 from the germline V gene are SGHTA and FQGNSA. The J segment lost 0 bases and the V segment lost 5 bases, leaving 3 bases of the junction unmatched. CDR3 in amino acids: CASSATGTTNEKLFF. CDR3 bases: TGTGCCAGCAGCGCGACAGGGACAACTAATGAAAAACTGTTTTTT.

The sample holds one count of this clone. The J gene is TRBJ1-3, the V gene TRBV5-1; D might be TRBD1 (5 bases). The CDR3 runs 15 residues. The germline CDR1 and CDR2 sequences are SGHRS and YFSETQ. Trimming cost V 0 bases and J 9 bases, with 16 bases left between them. The CDR3 DNA is TGCGCCAGCAGCTTGGCGGCAGGGCAGACCGGCACCATATATTTT. Protein product: CASSLAAGQTGTIYF.

The chain couples TRBV2 to TRBJ1-1; D uncertain. Germline V gene lookup returns CDR1 SNHLY and CDR2 FYNNEI. The V gene lost 1 base and the J gene lost 4 bases, with 16 bases spanning the gap. The CDR3 spans 16 residues. This CDR3 is CASSEEAWRGSTEAFF. For the CDR3, the DNA is TGTGCCAGCAGTGAAGAGGCGTGGCGGGGAAGCACTGAAGCTTTCTTT. Full variable domain (remainder filled in from reference TRBV2 and TRBJ1-1): EPEVTQTPSHQVTQMGQEVILRCVPISNHLYFYWYRQILGQKVEFLVSFYNNEISEKSEIFDDQFSVERPDGSNFTLKIRSTKLEDSAMYFCASSEEAWRGSTEAFFGQGTRLTVV.

The rearrangement links TRBV6-5 to TRBJ2-7, with D perhaps TRBD1 (6 bases). This CDR3 has 15 amino acids. The germline V gene has CDR1 MNHEY and CDR2 SVGAGI. V shed 0 bases and J shed 0 bases, with 9 bases lying between them. The CDR3 DNA reads as TGTGCCAGCAGTTACTCGGGACACTCCTCCTACGAGCAGTACTTC. Protein product: CASSYSGHSSYEQYF.

V is TRBV19 and J is TRBJ1-1; D call uncertain. Germline V gene lookup returns CDR1 LNHDA and CDR2 SQIVND (reference sequence). The V gene lost 4 bases and the J gene lost 4 bases, with 13 bases spanning the gap. The CDR3 contains 14 residues. CDR3 protein: CASSKNGESTEAFF. CDR3 sequence (DNA): TGTGCCAGTAGTAAGAACGGGGAAAGCACTGAAGCTTTCTTT.

The V gene is TRBV7-3, the J gene TRBJ2-7; D may match TRBD1 or TRBD2 (6 bases each). The length of the CDR3 is 14 residues. Trimming pared 3 bases from V and 1 base from J, leaving 10 bases between. The germline V gene has CDR1 SGHTA and CDR2 FQGTGA. CDR3 bases: TGTGCCAGCAGCTTGGACAGCGGGTCCTACGAGCAGTACTTC. This gives the protein CASSLDSGSYEQYF.

V usage is TRBV11-3 and J usage is TRBJ2-1; D gene unclear. V shed 5 bases and J shed 7 bases, with 12 bases lying between them. CDR3 length equals 13 residues. The germline V gene encodes CDR1 SGHNT and CDR2 YENEEA. This CDR3 is CASSHARVNEQFF. The CDR3 bases are TGTGCCAGCAGCCACGCCCGAGTGAATGAGCAGTTCTTC.

The gene calls are TRBV5-1 and TRBJ1-4; D gene ambiguous. V was shortened by 0 bases and J by 5 bases, with 5 bases between the two germline ends. Germline CDR1 reads SGHRS; CDR2 reads YFSETQ. The CDR3 is made up of 13 amino acids. The CDR3 loop is CASSLERNEKLFF. The CDR3 region has the DNA TGCGCCAGCAGCTTGGAAAGAAATGAAAAACTGTTTTTT.

The rearrangement joins TRBV7-9 to TRBJ1-6, with D unclear. CDR1 SEHNR and CDR2 FQNEAQ come from the germline V gene (reference sequence). The V end lost 0 bases, the J end lost 7 bases, and 7 bases lay between the germline ends. The CDR3 loop spans 14 amino acids. Here the CDR3 reads CASSLALGNSPLHF. In DNA form, the CDR3 reads TGTGCCAGCAGCTTAGCGCTGGGGAATTCACCCCTCCACTTT.

The genes are TRBV7-9 and TRBJ2-5; D is undetermined. CDR1 and CDR2 from the germline V gene are SEHNR and FQNEAQ (reference sequence). The CDR3 is 16 residues long. Between the trimmed V and J ends, which lost 0 bases and 5 bases, there was a span of 16 bases. The CDR3 DNA is TGTGCCAGCAGCTTAGCTCGGCCAAGCCTCAGTGAGACCCAGTACTTC. Its protein product is CASSLARPSLSETQYF.

The V gene is TRBV14, the J gene TRBJ2-7; D unresolved. The CDR3 runs to 13 residues. The ends were cut back, 6 bases at V and 2 bases at J, with 11 bases in the middle. Germline assignment: CDR1 SGHDN and CDR2 FVKESK. As DNA, the CDR3 is TGTGCCAGCAGTCGAGAGTTTACCTACGAGCAGTACTTC. Residues: CASSREFTYEQYF. The full variable domain, with the rest looked up from reference TRBV14 and TRBJ2-7, is EAGVTQFPSHSVIEKGQTVTLRCDPISGHDNLYWYRRVMGKEIKFLLHFVKESKQDESGMPNNRFLAERTGGTYSTLKVQPAELEDSGVYFCASSREFTYEQYFGPGTRLTVT.

This clone came up once. The chain employs TRBV4-1 and TRBJ2-3; 12 bases are a match to TRBD2. After removal of 5 bases from V and 4 bases from J, the junction contained 4 bases not matched to a gene. This CDR3 is 15 amino acids long. CDR1 MGHRA and CDR2 YSYEKL come from the germline V gene. The CDR3 protein is CASSNPSGGADTQYF. The CDR3 DNA sequence: TGCGCCAGCAGCAACCCTAGCGGGGGGGCAGATACGCAGTATTTT.

The chain uses TRBV20-1 and TRBJ2-5; D is perhaps TRBD1 (6 bases). Trimming removed 6 bases at V and 5 bases at J, with 10 bases between. The CDR3 is 11 residues long. Germline CDR1 DFQATT, CDR2 SNEGSKA (reference sequence). Here the CDR3 DNA reads TGCAGTGCCAGGGGTGGTGAGACCCAGTACTTC. Its translation: CSARGGETQYF.

V is TRBV30 and J is TRBJ1-4; D is undetermined. The CDR3 runs to 13 residues. Germline CDR1 reads GTSNPN; CDR2 reads SVGIG (reference sequence). V was cut by 1 base and J by 7 bases, with 10 bases left in between. Here the CDR3 reads CAWSDQSPEKLFF. CDR3 nucleotide sequence: TGTGCCTGGAGTGACCAAAGCCCTGAAAAACTGTTTTTT.